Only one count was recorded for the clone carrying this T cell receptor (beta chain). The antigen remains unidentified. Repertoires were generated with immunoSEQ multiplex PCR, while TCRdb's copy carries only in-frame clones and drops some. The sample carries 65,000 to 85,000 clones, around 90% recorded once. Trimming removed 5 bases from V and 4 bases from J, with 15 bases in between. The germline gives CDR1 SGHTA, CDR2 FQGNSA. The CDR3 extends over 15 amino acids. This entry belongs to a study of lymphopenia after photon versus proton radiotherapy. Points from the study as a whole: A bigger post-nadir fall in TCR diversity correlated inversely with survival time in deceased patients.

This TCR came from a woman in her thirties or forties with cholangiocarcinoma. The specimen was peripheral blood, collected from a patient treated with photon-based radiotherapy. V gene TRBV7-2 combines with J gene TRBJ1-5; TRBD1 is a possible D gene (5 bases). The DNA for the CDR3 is TGTGCCAGCAGCCCCCGGTGGGGCGGAAATCAGCCCCAGCATTTT. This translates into CASSPRWGGNQPQHF.